The present TCR beta chain was sequenced within a study of T cell changes during pregnancy in multiple sclerosis. The assay was immunoSEQ multiplex PCR, and TCRdb's table has in-frame clones only and misses some. The repertoire holds tens of thousands of clones, approximately 94% seen once, with 2.5% in the top ten. There are 14 residues in the CDR3. Unmatched junction bases numbered 2, after V lost 3 bases and J lost 3 bases. The germline V gene encodes CDR1 SGHDT and CDR2 YYEEEE. The chain couples TRBV5-6 to TRBJ2-5; 10 bases are a match to TRBD2. Sequenced here: peripheral blood, sampled in the third trimester of pregnancy. The receptor was isolated from a female donor with multiple sclerosis, enrolled in a pregnancy study. CDR3: CASSSGLAKETQYF. The CDR3 DNA sequence: TGTGCCAGCAGCTCGGGACTAGCGAAAGAGACCCAGTACTTC.